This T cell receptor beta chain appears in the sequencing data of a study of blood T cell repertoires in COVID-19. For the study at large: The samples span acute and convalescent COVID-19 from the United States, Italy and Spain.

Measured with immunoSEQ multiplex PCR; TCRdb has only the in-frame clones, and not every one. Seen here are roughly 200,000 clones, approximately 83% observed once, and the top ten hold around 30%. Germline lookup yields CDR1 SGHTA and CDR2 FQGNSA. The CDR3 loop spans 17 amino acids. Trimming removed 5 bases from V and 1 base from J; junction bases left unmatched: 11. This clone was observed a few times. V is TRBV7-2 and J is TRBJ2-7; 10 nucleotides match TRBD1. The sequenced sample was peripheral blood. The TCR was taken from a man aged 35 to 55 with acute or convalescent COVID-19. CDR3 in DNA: TGTGCCAGCAGCCCGGGACAGGGGTTTATGGGGTCCTACGAGCAGTACTTC. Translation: CASSPGQGFMGSYEQYF.